Listed here are 7 T cell receptor beta chains from one sample, sequenced in a study of CD8 T cells in ankylosing spondylitis. TCRdb ran MiXCR on the 5' RACE reads and lists one entry per CDR3 protein. The repertoire has about 480,000 distinct CDR3 sequences, under 20% of them found once; the top ten carry approximately 1%. Study observations and caveats: Ankylosing spondylitis blood appeared to be characterized by a TCR beta motif of several highly homologous variants.

Their antigen targets remain unknown. Material for sequencing was blood, either unsorted or a sorted T cell fraction (not recorded which). The source of these receptors is a male donor with ankylosing spondylitis.

This clonotype was seen more than once but under ten times. The chain has TRBV10-3 and TRBJ2-5; no clear D. Germline V gives CDR1 ENHRY, CDR2 SYGVKD. Trimming took off 6 bases at V and 2 bases at J, with 7 bases between the two ends. The CDR3 length is 12 residues. CDR3 loop: CAIRGSQETQYF. The CDR3 DNA reads as TGTGCCATCAGGGGGTCGCAAGAGACCCAGTACTTC.

The rearrangement links TRBV4-1 to TRBJ1-1; the D is unclear. Trimming stripped 1 base from V and 4 bases from J, with 7 bases between. Germline-derived CDR1 and CDR2 are MGHRA and YSYEKL. CDR3 length: 13 residues. CDR3 region: CASSQVEATEAFF. The CDR3 bases are TGCGCCAGCAGCCAAGTGGAAGCCACTGAAGCTTTCTTT.

This clonotype turned up a few times. The chain carries TRBV3-1 and TRBJ1-4, with 9 bases lining up with TRBD1. This CDR3 has 15 amino acids. From germline, CDR1 is LGHDT and CDR2 YNNKEL (reference sequence). The V segment lost 5 bases and the J segment 7 bases; nucleotides outside the gene matches: 8. CDR3 sequence reads: CASSSRTGEGEKLFF. DNA for the CDR3: TGTGCCAGCAGCTCCCGGACAGGGGAGGGTGAAAAACTGTTTTTT.

This clonotype was observed many times. The chain has TRBV12-3 or TRBV12-4 and TRBJ2-7, with unresolved D. The CDR3 extends over 11 amino acids. Deletions cut 6 bases from V and 4 bases from J, with 7 bases between. The CDR3, as DNA: TGTGCCAGCAGCGACGGTTACGAGCAGTACTTC. Translated: CASSDGYEQYF.

This clonotype appeared a few times. The genes are TRBV12-3 or TRBV12-4 and TRBJ2-7, with 8 positions matching TRBD1. The CDR3 covers 14 residues. V shed 6 bases and J 7 bases; nucleotides not matched to a gene: 11. The DNA of the CDR3 is TGTGCCAGCAGCTACCAGAGGACAGGGATAGAGCAGTACTTC. Its translation: CASSYQRTGIEQYF.

The rearrangement joins TRBV6-2 or TRBV6-3 to TRBJ2-1; D is unclear. CDR1 is MNHEY and CDR2 is SVGEGT in the germline V gene. The CDR3 spans 14 residues. V lost 6 bases and J lost 6, with 15 bases in between. CDR3 DNA: TGTGCCAGCAGCGACAACCGGGCCGCCAATGAGCAGTTCTTC. It codes for CASSDNRAANEQFF.

The V call is TRBV7-8, the J call TRBJ2-3; 9 bases match TRBD2. V dropped 2 bases and J dropped 6; count of bases not matched to a gene: 9. The CDR3 sequence is 16 residues long. From germline, CDR1 is SGHVS and CDR2 FQNEAQ. CDR3 loop: CASSLLAGATRDTQYF. The CDR3 nucleotides are TGTGCCAGCAGCTTATTAGCGGGAGCCACCCGGGATACGCAGTATTTT.